One T cell receptor (beta chain) is described in this entry. No antigen is known for it. The PCR had 60 Vbeta and 13 Jbeta primers. TCRdb's table, derived via immunoSEQ multiplex PCR, lists solely in-frame clones and lacks some. This table holds 130,000 to 150,000 clones. The trim removed 5 bases at V and 2 bases at J, leaving 6 bases unmatched. Per the germline V gene, CDR1 is MNHEY and CDR2 is SVGAGI. The length of the CDR3 is 14 residues. The record originates from a study of cytomegalovirus exposure and HLA in healthy donors. Broader study findings: Indistinguishability led to the exclusion of some V segments, TRBV6-2 and TRBV6-3 included. An analysis done earlier found most TCR beta V segments productive about 87% or about 30% of the time.

The sequence derives from a male donor in good health and CMV-seronegative. The chain employs TRBV6-5 and TRBJ2-7; 7 nucleotides agree with TRBD1. The sample consisted of PBMCs. The CDR3 sequence is CASSMGTVAYEQYF. DNA of the CDR3: TGTGCCAGCAGTATGGGGACAGTCGCCTACGAGCAGTACTTC.